The rows below give T cell receptor beta chains drawn from one sample of a study of T cell responses to AZD1222 COVID-19 vaccine. The method was immunoSEQ multiplex PCR; TCRdb's version includes in-frame clones alone and lacks a portion of them. The data contain about 92,000 clones, approximately 91% of them seen just once; the ten biggest clones take up 7.5%. The sequences come from peripheral blood, collected on day 0 of AZD1222 vaccination. Receptors originate from an adult in good health. Each CDR3 is given with its conserved first and last residue. Fields, in order: V gene, clone size, J gene, D gene, CDR3 DNA, CDR3 protein. The D gene is left open where the match is weak. For some rows the clone size is stated as once, few or many, or as a class when expanded; others skip it.

v_gene: TRBV7-2
abundance: .
j_gene: TRBJ2-7
d_gene: .
CDR3nt: TGTGCCAGCAGCCCTGGGTCGTACTCCTACGAGCAGTACTTC
CDR3aa: CASSPGSYSYEQYF

v_gene: TRBV15
abundance: .
j_gene: TRBJ1-5
d_gene: .
CDR3nt: TGTGCCACCAGCAGAGGCCCAAATAGCAATCAGCCCCAGCATTTT
CDR3aa: CATSRGPNSNQPQHF

v_gene: TRBV15
abundance: .
j_gene: TRBJ1-3
d_gene: .
CDR3nt: TGTGCCACCAGCAGAGTACGGTGGCAGGGCTCTGGAAACACCATATATTTT
CDR3aa: CATSRVRWQGSGNTIYF

v_gene: TRBV19
abundance: .
j_gene: TRBJ1-6
d_gene: .
CDR3nt: TGTGCCAGTAGGCCAATAAGCTCTTTTAATTCACCCCTCCACTTT
CDR3aa: CASRPISSFNSPLHF

v_gene: TRBV30
abundance: .
j_gene: TRBJ2-2
d_gene: .
CDR3nt: TGTGCCTGGAGTGAGACAATCTCCGGGGAGCTGTTTTTT
CDR3aa: CAWSETISGELFF

v_gene: TRBV6-1
abundance: .
j_gene: TRBJ1-1
d_gene: .
CDR3nt: TGTGCCAGCAGTGAAAGAGTAGGAGAAGACACTGAAGCTTTCTTT
CDR3aa: CASSERVGEDTEAFF

v_gene: TRBV6-2/TRBV6-3
abundance: once
j_gene: TRBJ1-1
d_gene: .
CDR3nt: TGTGCCAGCAGTTTTCTTTTAAGGAAGGGGAACACTGAAGCTTTCTTT
CDR3aa: CASSFLLRKGNTEAFF

v_gene: TRBV5-1
abundance: .
j_gene: TRBJ2-1
d_gene: TRBD2
CDR3nt: TGCGCCAGCAGCGCTAGCGGGCATGAGCAGTTCTTC
CDR3aa: CASSASGHEQFF

v_gene: TRBV30
abundance: .
j_gene: TRBJ2-7
d_gene: .
CDR3nt: TGTGCCTGGGGGCCCCCGACCTACGAGCAGTACTTC
CDR3aa: CAWGPPTYEQYF

v_gene: TRBV6-5
abundance: once
j_gene: TRBJ1-3
d_gene: TRBD1
CDR3nt: TGTGCCAGCAGCCGACAGGGGAGCTCTGGAAACACCATATATTTT
CDR3aa: CASSRQGSSGNTIYF

v_gene: TRBV20-1
abundance: .
j_gene: TRBJ2-1
d_gene: TRBD2
CDR3nt: TGCAGTGCCAGTACTGGAGCGGGGAACAATGAGCAGTTCTTC
CDR3aa: CSASTGAGNNEQFF

v_gene: TRBV18
abundance: .
j_gene: TRBJ1-3
d_gene: TRBD1
CDR3nt: TGTGCCAGCTCAGCGACAGGGGGCGTCTCAGGAAACACCATATATTTT
CDR3aa: CASSATGGVSGNTIYF

v_gene: TRBV10-3
abundance: .
j_gene: TRBJ2-7
d_gene: .
CDR3nt: TGTGCCATCAGTGAGTCTCGGAAACTCTACGAGCAGTACTTC
CDR3aa: CAISESRKLYEQYF

v_gene: TRBV28
abundance: once
j_gene: TRBJ1-4
d_gene: .
CDR3nt: TGTGCCAGCACCCTAGGGGGTTGGGAAGAACTGTTTTTT
CDR3aa: CASTLGGWEELFF

v_gene: TRBV7-8
abundance: once
j_gene: TRBJ1-6
d_gene: .
CDR3nt: TGTGCCAGCAGCTTAGACAGGAATTCACCCCTCCACTTT
CDR3aa: CASSLDRNSPLHF

v_gene: TRBV10-2
abundance: once
j_gene: TRBJ1-6
d_gene: TRBD1
CDR3nt: TGCGCCAGCAGGGGACAGGGAGTAAACTCACCCCTCCACTTT
CDR3aa: CASRGQGVNSPLHF

v_gene: TRBV7-7
abundance: .
j_gene: TRBJ1-3
d_gene: .
CDR3nt: TGTGCTAGCAGCCGTCGTCTAAGCGGTGCTGGAAACACCATATATTTT
CDR3aa: CASSRRLSGAGNTIYF

v_gene: TRBV5-1
abundance: once
j_gene: TRBJ2-2
d_gene: TRBD2
CDR3nt: TGCGCCAGCACGATTGGAGCGGGAGGGCCAAACACCGGGGAGCTGTTTTTT
CDR3aa: CASTIGAGGPNTGELFF

v_gene: TRBV28
abundance: .
j_gene: TRBJ2-1
d_gene: .
CDR3nt: TGTGCCAGCAGCCGGGACTCCGGGGCCCAGTTCTTC
CDR3aa: CASSRDSGAQFF

v_gene: TRBV5-8
abundance: .
j_gene: TRBJ1-1
d_gene: .
CDR3nt: TGTGCCAGCAGCTTCAGTAGAGCTGAAGCTTTCTTT
CDR3aa: CASSFSRAEAFF

v_gene: TRBV7-7
abundance: .
j_gene: TRBJ1-1
d_gene: .
CDR3nt: TGTGCTAGCAGCTTAGGGGTCGGAGACACTGAAGCTTTCTTT
CDR3aa: CASSLGVGDTEAFF

v_gene: TRBV4-1
abundance: .
j_gene: TRBJ2-1
d_gene: TRBD2
CDR3nt: TGCGCCAGCAGCCTTAGCGGGAGGGCCGACAATGAGCAGTTCTTC
CDR3aa: CASSLSGRADNEQFF

v_gene: TRBV27
abundance: .
j_gene: TRBJ1-2
d_gene: .
CDR3nt: TGTGCCAGCAGAGGGGGGGCAGGGCTGTTCTATGGCTACACCTTC
CDR3aa: CASRGGAGLFYGYTF

v_gene: TRBV5-1
abundance: few
j_gene: TRBJ1-5
d_gene: .
CDR3nt: TGCGCCAGCTCGAACGGAGCAAATAGCAATCAGCCCCAGCATTTT
CDR3aa: CASSNGANSNQPQHF

v_gene: TRBV28
abundance: .
j_gene: TRBJ2-7
d_gene: TRBD2
CDR3nt: TGTGCCAGCGGGCCTCTAGCGGAGAACTACGAGCAGTACTTC
CDR3aa: CASGPLAENYEQYF

v_gene: TRBV5-6
abundance: .
j_gene: TRBJ1-5
d_gene: .
CDR3nt: TGTGCCGCAGACGAAGGGGGGGATCAGCCCCAGCATTTT
CDR3aa: CAADEGGDQPQHF

v_gene: TRBV11-2
abundance: .
j_gene: TRBJ2-7
d_gene: .
CDR3nt: TGTGCCAGCAGCTTTTCGGGGAGCTACGAGCAGTACTTC
CDR3aa: CASSFSGSYEQYF

v_gene: TRBV7-2
abundance: .
j_gene: TRBJ1-2
d_gene: TRBD1
CDR3nt: TGTGCCAGCAGCCCGACAGGGGGAGGCTATGGCTACACCTTC
CDR3aa: CASSPTGGGYGYTF

v_gene: TRBV5-1
abundance: .
j_gene: TRBJ1-1
d_gene: .
CDR3nt: TGCGCCAGCAGCTTATACGGTATCACTGAAGCTTTCTTT
CDR3aa: CASSLYGITEAFF

v_gene: TRBV5-5
abundance: .
j_gene: TRBJ2-2
d_gene: .
CDR3nt: TGTGCCAGCAGCTTGTGGGCGGGTGCCGGGGAGCTGTTTTTT
CDR3aa: CASSLWAGAGELFF

v_gene: TRBV7-9
abundance: .
j_gene: TRBJ2-1
d_gene: TRBD1
CDR3nt: TGTGCCAGCAGCTCCTACGGGGGACAGGCTCTACCCAATGAGCAGTTCTTC
CDR3aa: CASSSYGGQALPNEQFF

v_gene: TRBV10-3
abundance: .
j_gene: TRBJ2-5
d_gene: TRBD2
CDR3nt: TGTGCCACAAGCTCCCCGCACGCGGGAGAAGGGGAGACCCAGTACTTC
CDR3aa: CATSSPHAGEGETQYF

v_gene: TRBV27
abundance: .
j_gene: TRBJ2-7
d_gene: TRBD2
CDR3nt: TGTGCCACCAGACGGACTAGCGGGAGTCACGAGCAGTACTTC
CDR3aa: CATRRTSGSHEQYF

v_gene: TRBV7-6
abundance: .
j_gene: TRBJ1-1
d_gene: .
CDR3nt: TGTGCCAGCAGCTTCCCCCAGGGGAAGAGTGACACTGAAGCTTTCTTT
CDR3aa: CASSFPQGKSDTEAFF

v_gene: TRBV4-3
abundance: .
j_gene: TRBJ1-1
d_gene: .
CDR3nt: TGCGCCAGCAGCCAAGAAGTGAGCCAGGGTGGGACTGAAGCTTTCTTT
CDR3aa: CASSQEVSQGGTEAFF

v_gene: TRBV29-1
abundance: .
j_gene: TRBJ1-2
d_gene: .
CDR3nt: TGCAGCGTTGCCGCACTATGGGGCTACACCTTC
CDR3aa: CSVAALWGYTF

v_gene: TRBV5-1
abundance: .
j_gene: TRBJ2-1
d_gene: .
CDR3nt: TGCGCCAGCAGCCCGAGAGCGGACTACAATGAGCAGTTCTTC
CDR3aa: CASSPRADYNEQFF

v_gene: TRBV3-1/TRBV3-2
abundance: .
j_gene: TRBJ2-6
d_gene: TRBD2
CDR3nt: TGTGCCAGCAGCCGGACTAGCGGGATTGGGGCCAACGTCCTGACTTTC
CDR3aa: CASSRTSGIGANVLTF

v_gene: TRBV9
abundance: .
j_gene: TRBJ1-6
d_gene: .
CDR3nt: TGTGCCAGCAGCGTAGACCCCCGAAGCTCCTATAATTCACCCCTCCACTTT
CDR3aa: CASSVDPRSSYNSPLHF

v_gene: TRBV9
abundance: once
j_gene: TRBJ2-1
d_gene: TRBD2
CDR3nt: TGTGCCAGCAGCCTAGCCGGGACTAGCCCCAATGAGCAGTTCTTC
CDR3aa: CASSLAGTSPNEQFF

v_gene: TRBV6-5
abundance: .
j_gene: TRBJ1-6
d_gene: .
CDR3nt: TGTGCCGGGAGGGGAACACGGGATTCACCCCTCCACTTT
CDR3aa: CAGRGTRDSPLHF